These 30 T cell receptor beta chains came from one sample sequenced in a study of cytomegalovirus exposure and HLA in healthy donors. Vbeta (60) and Jbeta (13) primers were used in the PCR. Only in-frame clones appear in the TCRdb table, and some are missing; sequencing was by immunoSEQ multiplex PCR. The data contain under 300,000 clones, 86% of them singletons. The sample was PBMCs. The receptors here all came from a man aged 40-49 years in good health and CMV-seropositive.

The chain is built from TRBV7-6 and TRBJ2-1; 13 bases map to TRBD2. The CDR3 is 16 residues long. The V and J ends lost 5 bases and 5 bases, in that order; junction bases with no gene match: 6. Germline V gives CDR1 SGHVS, CDR2 FNYEAQ. This CDR3 reads CASSDRTSGSDNEQFF. The CDR3 nucleotides read TGTGCCAGCAGCGATCGGACTAGCGGGAGCGACAATGAGCAGTTCTTC.

V and J are TRBV7-9 and TRBJ1-1; TRBD1 agrees at 9 bases. V shed 5 bases, J shed 1 base, and the junction held 11 bases outside the gene matches. Germline values: CDR1 SEHNR, CDR2 FQNEAQ (reference sequence). The CDR3 is 17 amino acids. CDR3 in amino acids: CASSKGGTGTKNTEAFF. The CDR3, as DNA: TGTGCCAGCAGCAAGGGCGGGACAGGGACCAAGAACACTGAAGCTTTCTTT. Looking up the rest from reference TRBV7-9 and TRBJ1-1 gives the full variable domain: DTGVSQNPRHKITKRGQNVTFRCDPISEHNRLYWYRQTLGQGPEFLTYFQNEAQLEKSRLLSDRFSAERPKGSFSTLEIQRTEQGDSAMYLCASSKGGTGTKNTEAFFGQGTRLTVV.

The V and J genes are TRBV6-5 and TRBJ1-1, with D uncertain. Trimming took off 2 bases at V and 5 bases at J, with 12 bases between the two ends. The CDR3 runs 14 residues. Germline assignment: CDR1 MNHEY and CDR2 SVGAGI. The CDR3 DNA sequence: TGTGCCAGCAGTTACCGCAGTGGTCTTACTGAAGCTTTCTTT. It is translated as CASSYRSGLTEAFF.

The gene calls are TRBV5-1 and TRBJ2-1; D uncertain. Looked up from germline, CDR1 is SGHRS and CDR2 is YFSETQ. CDR3 size: 12 residues. The ends were cut back, 2 bases at V and 7 bases at J, with 7 bases in the middle. The CDR3 reads CASSFGTNEQFF. In DNA form, the CDR3 reads TGCGCCAGCAGCTTCGGTACGAATGAGCAGTTCTTC.

This clone appeared a few times. V is TRBV6-5 and J is TRBJ1-1, with 7 bases that match TRBD1. The CDR3 length is 14 residues. V dropped 0 bases and J dropped 8; count of bases not matched to a gene: 6. The germline V gene encodes CDR1 MNHEY and CDR2 SVGAGI. The CDR3 DNA is TGTGCCAGCAGTTACTCGAGGGACAGACAAGAAGCTTTCTTT. Amino acid sequence: CASSYSRDRQEAFF.

Turning to this clone: An end of the junction differs from the germline gene, which may be a read error. This chain uses TRBV6-1 with TRBJ2-4, with D possibly matching TRBD1 (5 bases). The CDR3 has 14 amino acids. The germline V gene encodes CDR1 MNHNS and CDR2 SASEGT. The CDR3, as DNA: TGTGCCAGCAGTGAAGCCAGGGCCACAAACATTCAGTACTTC. Its translation: CASSEARATNIQYF.

This chain links TRBV4-1 with TRBJ2-1, with a possible D match to TRBD1 (5 bases). Looked up from germline, CDR1 is MGHRA and CDR2 is YSYEKL. The CDR3 has 15 amino acids. The V end lost 4 bases, the J end lost 0 bases, and 10 bases lay between the germline ends. CDR3 coding DNA: TGCGCCAGCAGCCGAGTGCAGGGCTCCTACAATGAGCAGTTCTTC. This sequence encodes CASSRVQGSYNEQFF.

This sequence joins TRBV7-3 and TRBJ2-2; 7 bases line up with TRBD2. The V and J ends lost 4 bases and 2 bases, in that order; junction bases with no gene match: 7. The germline CDR1 and CDR2 sequences are SGHTA and FQGTGA. The CDR3 covers 16 residues. CDR3 nucleotides: TGTGCCAGCAGCTCCCAACCAGCGGGAAACACCGGGGAGCTGTTTTTT. Translating gives CASSSQPAGNTGELFF.

The chain carries TRBV6-1 and TRBJ2-7; D is perhaps TRBD1 (6 bases). This CDR3 is built from 13 residues. Per the germline V gene, CDR1 is MNHNS and CDR2 is SASEGT. With 5 bases removed from V and 0 bases from J, the gap between germline ends came to 8 bases. CDR3 loop: CASSTGFSYEQYF. The CDR3 DNA reads TGTGCCAGCAGTACAGGGTTCTCCTACGAGCAGTACTTC.

V usage is TRBV15 and J usage is TRBJ1-6; TRBD1 might be the D (6 bases). The CDR3 consists of 14 residues. Germline V CDR1 and CDR2: LNHNV, YYDKDF (reference sequence). Deletions cut 1 base from V and 10 bases from J, with 11 bases between. This CDR3 is CATSRGIRGSPLHF. DNA for the CDR3: TGTGCCACCAGCAGAGGCATCAGGGGATCACCCCTCCACTTT.

The chain uses TRBV19 and TRBJ2-1; TRBD1 is a possible D gene (6 bases). Germline lookup yields CDR1 LNHDA and CDR2 SQIVND (reference sequence). V lost 2 bases and J lost 10, with 9 bases in between. The length of the CDR3 is 12 residues. The CDR3 sequence: CASSIWGREQFF. The CDR3 DNA reads as TGTGCCAGTAGTATATGGGGGCGGGAGCAGTTCTTC.

This clone was seen only once. The gene calls are TRBV14 and TRBJ1-1, with D hard to call. CDR3 length equals 16 residues. The germline gives CDR1 SGHDN, CDR2 FVKESK. V lost 0 bases and J 0 bases, leaving 11 bases between the germline ends. The CDR3 bases are TGTGCCAGCAGCCAAGATTTGGGAGCCATGAACACTGAAGCTTTCTTT. Protein: CASSQDLGAMNTEAFF.

This clone has just a few counts. The chain is built from TRBV7-2 and TRBJ2-2, with 12 bases lining up with TRBD2. The V and J ends lost 6 bases and 7 bases, in that order; junction bases with no gene match: 6. Germline-derived CDR1 and CDR2 are SGHTA and FQGNSA. The CDR3 is made up of 15 amino acids. The CDR3 here is CASSGTSGLNGELFF. The DNA of the CDR3 is TGTGCCAGCAGTGGGACTAGCGGGTTAAACGGGGAGCTGTTTTTT.

The chain has TRBV6-6 and TRBJ2-4; D remains ambiguous. This CDR3 is built from 13 residues. The V and J ends lost 2 bases and 7 bases respectively, with 9 bases between them. The germline V gene has CDR1 MNHNY and CDR2 SVGAGI (reference sequence). CDR3 protein: CASSYGSGNIQYF. CDR3 sequence (DNA): TGTGCCAGCAGTTACGGATCCGGGAACATTCAGTACTTC.

This clone was detected a few times. The chain carries TRBV6-5 and TRBJ2-7; 7 bases match TRBD1. The CDR3 sequence is 15 residues long. The germline V gene encodes CDR1 MNHEY and CDR2 SVGAGI. V was clipped by 0 bases and J by 6 bases; unmatched bases: 8. This CDR3 is CASSYSTGLDFEQYF. CDR3 coding DNA: TGTGCCAGCAGTTACTCGACAGGGTTGGATTTCGAGCAGTACTTC.

The V call is TRBV27, the J call TRBJ2-2, with TRBD2 matching 13 bases. From germline, CDR1 is MNHEY and CDR2 SMNVEV (reference sequence). The CDR3 sequence is 19 residues long. Germline trimming cut 2 bases from V and 5 bases from J; bases unmatched to any gene: 11. The CDR3 bases are TGTGCCAGCAGTTTACGGGGACCACTAGCGGGAGGGCCGACCGGGGAGCTGTTTTTT. This gives the protein CASSLRGPLAGGPTGELFF.

The chain is built from TRBV28 and TRBJ1-5; D unresolved. V lost 10 bases and J 4 bases, leaving 11 bases between the germline ends. Germline V gene sequence: CDR1 MDHEN, CDR2 SYDVKM. CDR3 length: 12 amino acids. The CDR3 reads CAISVLNQPQHF. For the CDR3, the DNA is TGTGCCATCTCGGTCCTTAATCAGCCCCAGCATTTT.

This chain links TRBV7-9 with TRBJ1-1; D is uncertain. The CDR3 runs 14 residues. V dropped 2 bases and J dropped 0 bases, with 7 bases sitting between them. CDR1 is SEHNR, CDR2 FQNEAQ, per germline (reference sequence). DNA of the CDR3: TGTGCCAGCAGCTTACTCCAGTTGAACACTGAAGCTTTCTTT. This translates into CASSLLQLNTEAFF.

The genes are TRBV9 and TRBJ2-3, with 11 bases that match TRBD2. The CDR3 loop spans 17 amino acids. J lost 4 bases, V lost 4 bases, and 11 bases had no gene match. The germline CDR1 and CDR2 sequences are SGDLS and YYNGEE. In DNA form, the CDR3 reads TGTGCCAGCAGCCGCAGGCTAGCGGGAGGTGATTCAGATACGCAGTATTTT. As protein: CASSRRLAGGDSDTQYF.

The gene calls are TRBV9 and TRBJ2-3, with TRBD2 matching over 7 bases. With V trimmed by 3 bases and J by 4 bases, 5 bases remained unmatched. The CDR3 has 14 residues. Germline CDR1 reads SGDLS; CDR2 reads YYNGEE. The CDR3 region has the DNA TGTGCCAGCAGCGGTGGGGGGGACGCAGATACGCAGTATTTT. This encodes CASSGGGDADTQYF.

The chain has TRBV7-3 and TRBJ1-1; 7 bases are shared with TRBD1. The CDR3 totals 14 residues. In germline, CDR1 is SGHTA, CDR2 FQGTGA. The ends lost 5 bases at V and 0 bases at J; junction bases unmatched: 3. CDR3 bases: TGTGCCAGCAGCGCGGGACAGCTGAACACTGAAGCTTTCTTT. Protein product: CASSAGQLNTEAFF.

This chain joins TRBV5-4 and TRBJ2-7, with TRBD2 as a possible D gene (6 bases). CDR1 SGHNT and CDR2 YYREEE come from the germline V gene (reference sequence). The CDR3 consists of 12 residues. Trimming cost V 7 bases and J 3 bases, with 11 bases left between them. The CDR3 nucleotides are TGTGCCAGCGGGATGGGGGGCTACGAGCAGTACTTC. The encoded protein is CASGMGGYEQYF.

This clone was observed a single time. This rearrangement joins TRBV10-3 to TRBJ1-2; possibly TRBD1 for D (6 bases). This CDR3 contains 19 residues. The germline V gene encodes CDR1 ENHRY and CDR2 SYGVKD. Trimming left V 0 bases short and J 3 bases short, with 23 bases between. The chain's CDR3 is CAISESLGFEQGLYYGYTF. CDR3 in DNA: TGTGCCATCAGTGAGTCGTTGGGCTTCGAACAGGGCCTATACTATGGCTACACCTTC.

The chain couples TRBV10-2 to TRBJ2-6; D gene ambiguous. The CDR3 spans 16 residues. Trimming shortened V by 3 bases and J by 0 bases, and 9 bases separated the two germline ends. Germline V CDR1 and CDR2: WSHSY, SAAADI. DNA of the CDR3: TGCGCCAGCAGTGAATTCGGTCCCTCTGGGGCCAACGTCCTGACTTTC. It encodes CASSEFGPSGANVLTF.

The V gene is TRBV6-4, the J gene TRBJ1-3, with a tentative D call TRBD1 (6 bases). CDR3 size: 14 residues. V was pared by 7 bases and J by 2 bases, with 12 bases between. CDR1 and CDR2 (germline): MRHNA, SNTAGT. CDR3 DNA sequence: TGTGCCAGCACACCGGGACATCCTGGAAACACCATATATTTT. Translating gives CASTPGHPGNTIYF.

The chain employs TRBV7-3 and TRBJ2-1; D call uncertain. This CDR3 has 16 residues. V was clipped by 1 base and J by 0 bases, with 10 bases between them. CDR1 is SGHTA, CDR2 FQGTGA, per germline. In nucleotides, the CDR3 is TGTGCCAGCAGCTTAATCGTGAGTAGCTCCTACAATGAGCAGTTCTTC. Protein sequence: CASSLIVSSSYNEQFF.

V is TRBV29-1 and J is TRBJ1-4, with 7 bases aligning to TRBD1. CDR1 and CDR2 from the germline V gene are SQVTM and ANQGSEA. CDR3 length equals 14 residues. The V segment lost 4 bases and the J segment 7 bases; nucleotides outside the gene matches: 9. The CDR3 region is CSVAAQGGSEKLFF. In DNA, the CDR3 is TGCAGCGTTGCCGCCCAGGGGGGTAGTGAAAAACTGTTTTTT.

The chain joins TRBV6-1 to TRBJ1-5; D unresolved. Germline V gene sequence: CDR1 MNHNS, CDR2 SASEGT. V dropped 0 bases and J dropped 1 base, with 10 bases sitting between them. This CDR3 is 16 amino acids long. The CDR3 DNA reads TGTGCCAGCAGTGAAGCGATGGGGAGCAGCAATCAGCCCCAGCATTTT. This sequence encodes CASSEAMGSSNQPQHF.

The rearrangement uses TRBV9 and TRBJ2-3; D might be TRBD2 (6 bases). CDR3 size: 15 residues. Germline-derived CDR1 and CDR2 are SGDLS and YYNGEE. V was cut by 2 bases and J by 1 base, with 11 bases left in between. The CDR3 spells CASSVTSQGTDTQYF. CDR3 DNA sequence: TGTGCCAGCAGCGTGACTAGTCAGGGCACAGATACGCAGTATTTT.

V is TRBV27 and J is TRBJ2-3; 8 bases match TRBD2. Losses at the gene ends were 4 bases for V and 3 bases for J; bases not matched to a gene: 6. CDR3 size: 15 residues. CDR1 and CDR2 from the germline V gene are MNHEY and SMNVEV (reference sequence). The CDR3 coding sequence is TGTGCCAGCAGTTCCCCGGGACTAGTGACAGATACGCAGTATTTT. Translated, it gives CASSSPGLVTDTQYF.